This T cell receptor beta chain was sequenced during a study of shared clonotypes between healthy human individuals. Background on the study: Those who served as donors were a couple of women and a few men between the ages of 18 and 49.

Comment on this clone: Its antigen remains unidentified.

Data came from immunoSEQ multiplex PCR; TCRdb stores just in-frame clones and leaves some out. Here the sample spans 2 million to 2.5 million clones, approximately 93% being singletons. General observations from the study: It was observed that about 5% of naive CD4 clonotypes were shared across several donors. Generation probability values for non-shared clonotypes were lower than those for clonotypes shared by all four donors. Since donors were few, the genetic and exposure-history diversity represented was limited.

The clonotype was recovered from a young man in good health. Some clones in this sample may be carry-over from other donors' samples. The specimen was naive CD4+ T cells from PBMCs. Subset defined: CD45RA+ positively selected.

The CDR3 DNA follows: TGTGCCAGCAGTGCTCGGACAGGGAGCATGTCCTACGAGCAGTACTTC. Translation gives CASSARTGSMSYEQYF. V and J are TRBV6-1 and TRBJ2-7; 8 bases map to TRBD1. The CDR3 has 16 residues. V lost 4 bases, J lost 1 base, and 9 bases stayed unmatched. CDR1 and CDR2 (germline): MNHNS, SASEGT.